Below are 26 T cell receptor beta chains sequenced from a single sample in a study of blood T cells in healthy people across ages. For the second PCR, which ran for roughly 7 to 11 cycles, a sample-barcoded 5' primer and a J-beta primer mix were used. MiXCR was run by TCRdb on the 5' RACE reads, yielding one entry per CDR3 protein. The sample has 630,000 or so distinct CDR3 sequences; approximately 30% are singletons. The sequencing sample was made of blood. These receptors were taken from a woman aged 80 or over in good health.

This clonotype was counted ten times or more. The chain has TRBV6-5 and TRBJ2-7; D might be TRBD1 (6 bases). CDR3 length: 14 amino acids. Germline V gene data show CDR1 as MNHEY and CDR2 as SVGAGI. Trimming took off 6 bases at V and 2 bases at J, with 14 bases between the two ends. CDR3 DNA sequence: TGTGCCAGCAGGGCTGCGACAGGCGCCTACGAGCAGTACTTC. Translating it yields CASRAATGAYEQYF.

Many counts were recorded for this clonotype. The chain employs TRBV6-1 and TRBJ2-3; D gene uncertain. V was cut by 6 bases and J by 5 bases, with 9 bases left in between. CDR1 and CDR2 (germline): MNHNS, SASEGT. The CDR3 extends over 12 amino acids. The CDR3 DNA reads as TGTGCCAGCAGAGAACTACGAGATACGCAGTATTTT. This encodes CASRELRDTQYF.

The V gene is TRBV5-1, the J gene TRBJ2-6; D gene uncertain. The CDR3 is made up of 19 amino acids. Trimming cost V 0 bases and J 0 bases, with 16 bases left between them. Germline V gene data show CDR1 as SGHRS and CDR2 as YFSETQ. The CDR3 coding sequence is TGCGCCAGCAGCTTGGTATCCTCCTTGACCGCCTCTGGGGCCAACGTCCTGACTTTC. Encoded protein: CASSLVSSLTASGANVLTF.

The rearrangement joins TRBV20-1 to TRBJ1-1; tentatively, D is TRBD1 (5 bases). V dropped 3 bases and J dropped 2 bases, with 10 bases sitting between them. The CDR3 loop spans 13 amino acids. Germline V CDR1 and CDR2: DFQATT, SNEGSKA (reference sequence). The CDR3 loop is CSARGRSNTEAFF. DNA for the CDR3: TGCAGTGCTAGGGGACGGAGTAACACTGAAGCTTTCTTT.

This rearrangement joins TRBV2 to TRBJ2-1; 7 nucleotides line up with TRBD2. J gave up 7 bases and V 4 bases, and 10 bases lay outside the gene matches. The germline V gene encodes CDR1 SNHLY and CDR2 FYNNEI. The CDR3 covers 15 residues. The chain's CDR3 is CASSATGGALNEQFF. The CDR3 nucleotides read TGTGCCAGCAGTGCAACGGGAGGAGCTCTTAATGAGCAGTTCTTC.

This clonotype was recorded many times. This chain uses TRBV20-1 with TRBJ2-7; a weak D match, TRBD1 (6 bases). CDR3 length: 14 residues. Germline-derived CDR1 and CDR2 are DFQATT and SNEGSKA (reference sequence). Trimming pared 2 bases from V and 5 bases from J, leaving 16 bases between. CDR3 loop: CSARLLQGRHEQYF. In DNA, the CDR3 is TGCAGTGCTAGATTATTACAGGGTCGACACGAGCAGTACTTC.

This clonotype was counted between two and nine times. Just one base apart from a much larger clone, this may be a read error. The rearrangement joins TRBV10-3 to TRBJ2-1; TRBD1 might be the D (6 bases). There are 15 residues in the CDR3. Deletions cut 7 bases from V and 10 bases from J, with 23 bases between. Per the germline V gene, CDR1 is ENHRY and CDR2 is SYGVKD. The CDR3 loop reads CAITPYGKQGYEQFF. For the CDR3, the DNA is TGTGCCATCACTCCCTACGGCAAACAGGGCTACGAGCAGTTCTTC.

This clonotype was counted at least ten times. The chain combines TRBV4-3 with TRBJ1-2, with D uncertain. The V gene's germline CDR1 is LGHNA and CDR2 YSLEER. This CDR3 is 17 amino acids long. Trimming pared 0 bases from V and 2 bases from J, leaving 16 bases between. For the CDR3, the DNA is TGCGCCAGCAGCCAAGATTTGGGTCAGGCGGCGAACTATGGCTACACCTTC. Amino acid sequence: CASSQDLGQAANYGYTF.

This clonotype has ten or more counts. The chain recombines TRBV10-3 with TRBJ2-5; D remains ambiguous. This CDR3 contains 13 residues. V was pared by 4 bases and J by 2 bases, with 8 bases between. The germline V gene encodes CDR1 ENHRY and CDR2 SYGVKD. This chain's CDR3 is CAISVLEQETQYF. As DNA, the CDR3 is TGTGCCATCAGTGTTCTAGAGCAAGAGACCCAGTACTTC.

The table lists this clonotype with a few counts. A much larger clone is a single base away; this may be a read error. This chain connects TRBV5-5 to TRBJ2-6, with TRBD1 as a possible D gene (6 bases). CDR3 size: 16 residues. The germline CDR1 and CDR2 sequences are SGHKS and YYEKEE (reference sequence). The CDR3 DNA reads TGTGCCAGCAGCGCAGTCAGGGGCTCTGGGGCCAACGTCCGGACTTTC. Amino acids: CASSAVRGSGANVRTF.

This clonotype showed up many times. This sequence joins TRBV12-3 or TRBV12-4 and TRBJ2-5, with 8 bases aligning to TRBD2. V shed 6 bases, J shed 0 bases, and the junction held 6 bases outside the gene matches. The CDR3 has 15 residues. The CDR3 DNA reads as TGTGCCAGCAGGCCGGGCGGGGGGAACCAAGAGACCCAGTACTTC. This translates into CASRPGGGNQETQYF.

This clonotype was picked up many times. In nucleotides, the CDR3 is TGTGCCAGCAGCTCAATCTCCGGGGGGCGTACTGAAGCTTTCTTT. Encoded protein: CASSSISGGRTEAFF. This sequence joins TRBV7-9 and TRBJ1-1; tentative D call: TRBD1 (6 bases). Germline V lookup: CDR1 SEHNR, CDR2 FQNEAQ (reference sequence). CDR3 size: 15 residues. V was cut by 4 bases and J by 5 bases, with 17 bases left in between.

The rearrangement links TRBV7-9 to TRBJ1-1, with a weak D call TRBD1 (5 bases). The V and J ends lost 1 base and 1 base respectively, with 10 bases between them. This CDR3 spans 15 amino acids. The germline CDR1 and CDR2 sequences are SEHNR and FQNEAQ (reference sequence). The chain's CDR3 is CASSLEGLSNTEAFF. The CDR3 coding sequence is TGTGCCAGCAGCTTAGAGGGACTCTCGAACACTGAAGCTTTCTTT.

This clonotype was recorded a few times. The chain has TRBV3-1 and TRBJ1-6; D not certain. The CDR3 spans 14 residues. Between the trimmed V and J ends, which lost 3 bases and 10 bases, there was a span of 13 bases. The germline CDR1 and CDR2 sequences are LGHDT and YNNKEL (reference sequence). The CDR3 protein is CASSHPLQGSPLHF. The DNA of the CDR3 is TGTGCCAGCAGCCATCCTCTCCAAGGATCACCCCTCCACTTT.

In its sample, this clonotype was seen many times. The rearrangement joins TRBV5-1 to TRBJ2-5; D is undetermined. Deletions cut 4 bases from V and 1 base from J, with 17 bases between. The CDR3 runs 16 residues. Germline V gives CDR1 SGHRS, CDR2 YFSETQ. As DNA, the CDR3 is TGCGCCAGCAGCCCGACCGGATACGCCCTCCAAGAGACCCAGTACTTC. It yields the protein CASSPTGYALQETQYF.

Notes on this clonotype: Given a much more abundant clone one base away, this may be a read error. The chain employs TRBV9 and TRBJ2-7; a possible D gene is TRBD2 (6 bases). The J call may be mistaken, given a closer DNA end match to TRBJ2-5. Germline lookup yields CDR1 SGDLS and CDR2 YYNGEE. The CDR3 has 14 amino acids. CDR3 loop: CASSTLREGKTQYF. CDR3 DNA sequence: TGTGCCAGCAGCACCCTGCGGGAAGGGAAGACCCAGTACTTC.

This clonotype was seen at least ten times. The chain employs TRBV12-3 or TRBV12-4 and TRBJ2-5; 8 positions agree with TRBD2. Trimming cost V 0 bases and J 4 bases; bases outside gene matches: 4. This CDR3 has 15 residues. The CDR3 DNA reads as TGTGCCAGCAGTTTAGCTCGGGGGGGCTTAGAGACCCAGTACTTC. Translated: CASSLARGGLETQYF.

V usage is TRBV30 and J usage is TRBJ1-1, with TRBD1 as a possible D gene (5 bases). The CDR3 is 9 amino acids. The V and J ends lost 4 bases and 8 bases respectively, with 5 bases between them. From germline, CDR1 is GTSNPN and CDR2 SVGIG (reference sequence). The CDR3: CAWTGEAFF. As DNA, the CDR3 is TGTGCCTGGACAGGGGAAGCTTTCTTT. Full variable domain (outside the CDR3, taken from reference TRBV30 and TRBJ1-1): SQTIHQWPATLVQPVGSPLSLECTVEGTSNPNLYWYRQAAGRGLQLLFYSVGIGQISSEVPQNLSASRPQDRQFILSSKKLLLSDSGFYLCAWTGEAFFGQGTRLTVV.

This clonotype has only a few counts. A much larger clonotype is one base distant, so this may be a read error. For the CDR3, the DNA is TGTGCCAGCAGCACCCGGACATGGAGCAACCATGGCTACACCTTC. It encodes CASSTRTWSNHGYTF. The gene calls are TRBV7-2 and TRBJ1-2, with a weak D call TRBD1 (5 bases). The CDR3 extends over 15 amino acids. V was trimmed by 5 bases and J by 6 bases, leaving 19 bases between them. CDR1 and CDR2 from the germline V gene are SGHTA and FQGNSA.

This chain links TRBV7-2 with TRBJ2-4; D may be TRBD2 (5 bases). The germline V gene has CDR1 SGHTA and CDR2 FQGNSA. Trimming left V 1 base short and J 4 bases short, with 14 bases between. CDR3 length equals 16 residues. The CDR3 region is CASSLDGRPGKNIQYF. CDR3 coding DNA: TGTGCCAGCAGCTTAGACGGGCGACCGGGGAAAAACATTCAGTACTTC.

As for this clonotype: Given a much more abundant clone one base away, this may be a read error. The gene calls are TRBV7-2 and TRBJ2-4, with 8 bases that match TRBD1. The CDR3 consists of 17 residues. CDR1 SGHTA and CDR2 FQGNSA come from the germline V gene. In DNA form, the CDR3 reads TGTGCCTGCAGCTTAGCGGACAGGGTTCTAGCCAAAAACATTCAGTACTTC. Its translation is CACSLADRVLAKNIQYF.

Turning to this clonotype: Given a much more abundant clone one base away, this may be a read error. The chain links TRBV21-1 to TRBJ2-7. TRBV21-1 is a documented pseudogene. CDR3 size: 16 residues. The CDR3 is CASSGDAGRKCYEQYF. The CDR3 nucleotides are TGTGCCAGCAGCGGGGATGCAGGAAGAAAATGCTACGAGCAGTACTTC.

This clonotype appeared a few times. The chain is built from TRBV2 and TRBJ2-1; a weak D match, TRBD2 (6 bases). The germline CDR1 and CDR2 sequences are SNHLY and FYNNEI. The CDR3 loop spans 14 amino acids. Trimming pared 6 bases from V and 10 bases from J, leaving 19 bases between. Here the CDR3 reads CASRTSLGLQEQFF. The CDR3 nucleotides read TGTGCCAGCAGGACTTCCTTGGGACTCCAAGAGCAGTTCTTC.

The chain carries TRBV9 and TRBJ2-7; the match to TRBD2 covers 10 bases. The DNA end lines up better with TRBJ2-5; the J call may be wrong. CDR1 SGDLS and CDR2 YYNGEE come from the germline V gene. The CDR3 runs to 17 residues. CDR3 DNA: TGTGCCAGCAGCGCCGGGTTAGCGGGAGGAATGAAAGAGACCCAGTACTTC. Residues: CASSAGLAGGMKETQYF.

V usage is TRBV20-1 and J usage is TRBJ2-7; D gene uncertain. The DNA end is a closer match to TRBJ2-5, so the J assignment may be wrong. The CDR3 spans 11 residues. The germline V gene has CDR1 DFQATT and CDR2 SNEGSKA (reference sequence). The CDR3 loop reads CSARSVETQYF. The CDR3 DNA follows: TGCAGTGCTAGGTCGGTGGAGACCCAGTACTTC.

The sample holds one count of this clonotype. A single base separates this from a much larger clone, so it may be a read error. The CDR3 is CVSSEGTGAYNEQFF. For the CDR3, the DNA is TGTGTCAGCAGTGAAGGGACAGGGGCCTACAATGAGCAGTTCTTC. This chain connects TRBV2 to TRBJ2-1; TRBD1 matches 10 bases. CDR1 SNHLY and CDR2 FYNNEI come from the germline V gene. The CDR3 has 15 residues. Complete variable domain (other parts from reference TRBV2 and TRBJ2-1): EPEVTQTPSHQVTQMGQEVILRCVPISNHLYFYWYRQILGQKVEFLVSFYNNEISEKSEIFDDQFSVERPDGSNFTLKIRSTKLEDSAMYFCVSSEGTGAYNEQFFGPGTRLTVL.